The T cell receptor beta chain under discussion was sequenced for a study of human T cells and chemical hapten exposure. Whole-study findings and limits: Among expanded TCRs, significantly more large CDR3 similarity clusters formed than among controls.

The library labeled individual cDNA molecules by adding unique molecular identifiers to them. TCRdb used MiXCR to reprocess the RACE reads, holding one entry per CDR3 protein. The sample has tens of thousands of distinct CDR3 sequences, 9.5% to 12% seen once; the top ten hold about 2.3%. In regard to this clonotype: The antigen remains undetermined.

Time point noted: patch test 3, about 24 weeks after DPC sensitization. Treatment indicated: therapeutic diphenylcyclopropenone sensitization with weekly scalp DPC. It was from unfractionated whole blood that total RNA was extracted. Here the sequenced sample was whole blood, taken in connection with sensitization to the hapten diphenylcyclopropenone (DPC). The origin of this receptor is a woman aged 25 to 39 with alopecia areata. Some clones in this sample may be carry-over from other donors' samples.

The CDR3 reads CASSHMETSPYEQYF. DNA for the CDR3: TGTGCCAGCAGCCATATGGAGACTAGCCCCTACGAGCAGTACTTC. The rearrangement uses TRBV28 and TRBJ2-7; 7 bases match TRBD2. Germline V gives CDR1 MDHEN, CDR2 SYDVKM. J gave up 2 bases and V 6 bases, and 10 bases lay outside the gene matches. This CDR3 comprises 15 residues.